One sample yielded the 15 T cell receptor beta chains listed below, sequenced in a study of T cells after yellow fever vaccination. TCRdb re-analysed the 5' RACE reads in MiXCR, keeping a single row per CDR3 protein. The sample records about 58,000 distinct CDR3 sequences, approximately 7% being singletons. Sequenced here: CD8+ T cells sorted from PBMCs, sampled on the day of the first yellow fever vaccination. Receptors were obtained from a man aged 18 to 30 who received the YFV17D yellow fever vaccine.

The V gene is TRBV14, the J gene TRBJ1-2; D is perhaps TRBD1 (5 bases). The germline V and J ends were trimmed by 1 base and 2 bases, with 20 bases remaining between them. CDR3 length: 18 amino acids. Germline assignment: CDR1 SGHDN and CDR2 FVKESK. The CDR3 bases are TGTGCCAGCAGCCAAGTACCCCTCTTGGCAGGGACGAACTATGGCTACACCTTC. It specifies CASSQVPLLAGTNYGYTF.

In its sample, this clonotype was seen a few times. V gene TRBV27 combines with J gene TRBJ2-2; 8 bases align to TRBD1. CDR3 size: 15 residues. Trimming at V came to 0 bases and at J to 5 bases, leaving 2 bases not matched to a gene. From germline, CDR1 is MNHEY and CDR2 SMNVEV (reference sequence). In DNA, the CDR3 is TGTGCCAGCAGTTTATCCTGGACAGGGACCGGGGAGCTGTTTTTT. Its protein product is CASSLSWTGTGELFF.

This clonotype was seen at least ten times. This rearrangement joins TRBV29-1 to TRBJ2-2, with a tentative D call TRBD2 (5 bases). V dropped 7 bases and J dropped 7 bases, with 16 bases sitting between them. The CDR3 loop spans 13 amino acids. Germline assignment: CDR1 SQVTM and CDR2 ANQGSEA. CDR3 sequence: CSGSLTGSGELFF. CDR3 nucleotides: TGCAGCGGGTCCTTAACGGGGAGCGGGGAGCTGTTTTTT.

This clonotype was seen a handful of times. The V gene is TRBV6-5, the J gene TRBJ2-2; 9 nucleotides line up with TRBD2. Germline V CDR1 and CDR2: MNHEY, SVGAGI. Losses at the gene ends were 4 bases for V and 7 bases for J; bases not matched to a gene: 13. The length of the CDR3 is 17 residues. This CDR3 is CASSLPGGGAEDGELFF. CDR3 in DNA: TGTGCCAGCAGTTTACCTGGCGGGGGGGCCGAGGACGGGGAGCTGTTTTTT.

V usage is TRBV5-3 and J usage is TRBJ1-5; D is unclear. TRBV5-3 is filed as an ORF, its function uncertain. The CDR3 totals 14 residues. The V and J ends lost 3 bases and 7 bases respectively, with 14 bases between them. The CDR3 bases are TGTGCCAGAAGCTGGAACGAACTGGGGCAGCCCCAGCATTTT. Amino acid sequence: CARSWNELGQPQHF.

This clonotype was seen repeatedly, ten times or more. The chain combines TRBV20-1 with TRBJ2-1, with TRBD1 as a possible D gene (6 bases). The CDR3 has 15 amino acids. Trimming left V 0 bases short and J 2 bases short, with 11 bases between. Germline CDR1 reads DFQATT; CDR2 reads SNEGSKA (reference sequence). The CDR3 spells CSARDSTGPYNEQFF. CDR3 in DNA: TGCAGTGCTAGAGATTCGACAGGCCCCTACAATGAGCAGTTCTTC.

This clonotype was observed at least ten times. J is TRBJ2-7 and V is TRBV29-1; D ambiguous. CDR1 and CDR2 (germline): SQVTM, ANQGSEA. This CDR3 spans 12 amino acids. The V end lost 1 base, the J end lost 1 base, and 5 bases lay between the germline ends. CDR3 in amino acids: CSVEGDSYEQYF. DNA for the CDR3: TGCAGCGTTGAAGGGGATTCCTACGAGCAGTACTTC.

At least ten counts were recorded for this clonotype. The genes are TRBV12-3 or TRBV12-4 and TRBJ1-4; D gene uncertain. CDR3 length: 12 residues. Trimming removed 6 bases at V and 5 bases at J, with 7 bases between. CDR3 sequence reads: CASSPGNEKLFF. The CDR3, as DNA: TGTGCCAGCAGCCCTGGCAATGAAAAACTGTTTTTT.

This clonotype was counted only a few times. V gene TRBV27 combines with J gene TRBJ2-7; D unclear. The V and J ends lost 2 bases and 1 base respectively, with 9 bases between them. This CDR3 is built from 14 residues. The germline gives CDR1 MNHEY, CDR2 SMNVEV (reference sequence). CDR3 residues: CASSLGRKSYEQYF. The CDR3 DNA reads as TGTGCCAGCAGTTTAGGCAGAAAGTCCTACGAGCAGTACTTC.

This clonotype has a handful of counts. The genes are TRBV27 and TRBJ2-1; no clear D gene. Germline V gene sequence: CDR1 MNHEY, CDR2 SMNVEV (reference sequence). The CDR3 loop spans 15 amino acids. V lost 3 bases, J lost 3 bases, and 12 bases lay in between. This CDR3 reads CASSFGWGIYNEQFF. The DNA of the CDR3 is TGTGCCAGCAGTTTTGGGTGGGGAATCTACAATGAGCAGTTCTTC.

This clonotype was seen repeatedly, ten times or more. CDR3 DNA sequence: TGCGCCAGCAGCTTGACAGGTTACGAGCAGTACGTC. Protein sequence: CASSLTGYEQYV. V is TRBV5-1 and J is TRBJ2-7; TRBD1 might be the D (5 bases). Germline V CDR1 and CDR2: SGHRS, YFSETQ. The CDR3 has 12 amino acids. The V gene lost 1 base and the J gene lost 4 bases, with 6 bases spanning the gap.

The V call is TRBV4-3, the J call TRBJ1-1; D not certain. Germline lookup yields CDR1 LGHNA and CDR2 YSLEER. The length of the CDR3 is 13 residues. V was clipped by 4 bases and J by 0 bases, with 6 bases between them. The CDR3 sequence: CASSRVLNTEAFF. CDR3 nucleotide sequence: TGCGCCAGCAGCCGAGTATTGAACACTGAAGCTTTCTTT.

As for this clonotype: This may be a read error: a much more frequent sequence differs by one nucleotide. The rearrangement uses TRBV9 and TRBJ2-1; D ambiguous. Deletions cut 0 bases from V and 8 bases from J, with 6 bases between. CDR1 and CDR2 (germline): SGDLS, YYNGEE. The CDR3 covers 12 residues. CDR3 sequence: CASSVDSHEQFF. The CDR3 region has the DNA TGTGCCAGCAGCGTAGATAGTCATGAGCAGTTCTTC. Together with reference TRBV9 and TRBJ2-1, the CDR3 gives the full variable domain: DSGVTQTPKHLITATGQRVTLRCSPRSGDLSVYWYQQSLDQGLQFLIQYYNGEERAKGNILERFSAQQFPDLHSELNLSSLELGDSALYFCASSVDSHEQFFGPGTRLTVL.

This clonotype has only a few counts. The chain employs TRBV4-3 and TRBJ1-6; TRBD1 is a possible D gene (5 bases). Trimming left V 0 bases short and J 0 bases short, with 15 bases between. Germline V gives CDR1 LGHNA, CDR2 YSLEER. This CDR3 region has 19 residues. The CDR3 DNA reads as TGCGCCAGCAGCCAAGATCTAAAGGGGTTGAGCTCCTATAATTCACCCCTCCACTTT. It codes for CASSQDLKGLSSYNSPLHF.

This clonotype has just a few counts. The V gene is TRBV20-1, the J gene TRBJ2-5, with D maybe TRBD1 (6 bases). The CDR3 runs 15 residues. Germline-derived CDR1 and CDR2 are DFQATT and SNEGSKA (reference sequence). V lost 2 bases and J lost 3, with 16 bases in between. CDR3 nucleotide sequence: TGCAGTGCTAGACAACAGGGAAGATTGAAAGAGACCCAGTACTTC. This gives the protein CSARQQGRLKETQYF.